Listed here is a single T cell receptor (beta chain). What this receptor recognizes is not known. A far larger clone is just one base off, so this is likely a read error. The data were taken from a study of regulatory T cells in long-lasting Graves disease (dated by TCRdb to the early 2020s). Context from the whole study: Persistent Graves' disease was defined as persistently positive TSH receptor autoantibodies together with antithyroid drug treatment for over 5 years. In the clinical cohort, patients with persistent Graves' disease had used antithyroid drugs for an average of about 10 years. A total of around 35 samples underwent TCR sequencing, from some 13 patients with persistent Graves' disease and roughly 20 patients with newly diagnosed Graves' disease. This study used TCR sequencing and RNA sequencing of peripheral blood to compare persistent Graves' disease patients against newly diagnosed Graves' disease patients. The study took place in China and was registered as a clinical trial. General conclusions and limits of the study: Lower TCR Shannon entropy and fewer highly expanded clones were observed in persistent Graves' disease patients than in newly diagnosed patients, which suggested clonal expansion. Only peripheral blood was studied, because thyroid tissue, the primary lesion, was inaccessible. Sequencing and analysis were restricted to the TCR beta chain. Persistent disease showed preferential use of TRBV28, TRBJ1-2 and TRBJ2-5, whereas newly diagnosed disease favored TRBV20-1 and TRBJ2-1. The authors acknowledged the small sample size as a limitation that may reduce accuracy. More public clonotypes were shared among persistent patients (roughly 2,700) than among newly diagnosed patients (966).

The cysteine opens and the phenylalanine closes a CDR3 of 11 amino acids. Just the 33-base CDR3 DNA is kept, in frame starting at base 1. The method behind the library was multiplex PCR. Sequencing took place on an Illumina HiSeq 4000. iRepertoire HTBI primers and Arm-PCR amplification of CDR3 regions were used to construct TCR beta libraries. Gel purification was performed on PCR products prior to sequencing. The paper's processing steps were these. A total of some 60 TRBV and 14 TRBJ segments were identified across samples and were used for gene usage analysis of CDR3 amino acid clonotypes. Filtered high-quality paired reads were merged into contigs using COPE and FqMerger. BLAST was used to align contigs to IMGT TRBV, TRBD and TRBJ reference genes, with CDR3 defined following IMGT. Any clonotype with a frequency above 0.1% was counted as a highly expanded clone. Repertoire diversity was measured by Shannon entropy, and V-J evenness by the Gini coefficient. A clonotype found in more than one individual was treated as public. TCRdb applied fastp at Q25 and MiXCR to the public reads, then kept only in-frame beta chains. Under each unique CDR3 protein, matching rows form one entry showing the most common genes and DNA. Clone size and V and J calls follow TCRdb, not the original study. The sample profile shows approximately 470,000 distinct CDR3 sequences; roughly 20% of them were found once. Together, the top ten hold 6.5% to 8% of the sample.

Taken with the paper, the label for time point translates to: persistent/refractory GD, antithyroid drugs over 5 years with positive TRAb. For both TCR sequencing and RNA sequencing, RNA was extracted from PBMCs in TRIzol. The diagnosis of Graves' disease was made according to American Thyroid Association guidelines. Recruitment of patients was carried out at an endocrinology department in Xi'an, China. Each patient gave about 10 milliliters of peripheral blood, collected in an EDTA anticoagulant tube. Ficoll Paque Plus density gradient separation was used to isolate PBMCs, and no additional T cell sorting was done. An Agilent 2100 Bioanalyzer and agarose gel were used to check RNA quality, while a NanoDrop 2000 measured RNA concentration.

This chain joins TRBV12-3 or TRBV12-4 to TRBJ1-1; the D gene is unclear. This specimen was peripheral blood mononuclear cells (PBMCs), taken when the disease was refractory, from a patient treated with antithyroid drugs. This receptor was identified in a female donor with Graves disease. The DNA sequence is as follows: TGTACCAGCAGCCTCTTTACTGAAGCTTTCTTT. It translates as CTSSLFTEAFF.